This T cell receptor beta chain is drawn from a study of breast tumors, draining lymph nodes, adjacent tissues. Study results and limitations: Tumor TCR diversity was below lymph nodes but above nontumor tissue.

TCRdb passed the multiplex PCR reads through MiXCR, listing each CDR3 protein once. The table records tens of thousands of distinct CDR3 sequences, under 45% of them present only once. V lost 3 bases, J lost 0 bases, and 4 bases stayed unmatched. The germline V gene has CDR1 DFQATT and CDR2 SNEGSKA (reference sequence). This CDR3 comprises 15 residues. This clonotype was seen a handful of times. Its matching antigen is unknown. Sequenced sample: breast tumor tissue. This sequence was found in a female donor with breast cancer. Some clones in this sample may be carry-over from other donors' samples. This chain joins TRBV20-1 and TRBJ2-2, with TRBD1 matching over 7 bases. The CDR3 loop is CSASRQGANTGELFF. Written as DNA, the CDR3 is TGCAGTGCTAGTAGGCAGGGGGCGAACACCGGGGAGCTGTTTTTT.